This is a list of T cell receptor beta chains from one sample in a study of metastatic and nonmetastatic thyroid tumors. MiXCR reprocessed the PCR reads for TCRdb. The sample consists of some 83,000 clones, around 13% of them appearing once. Sequencing was done on a sample of tumor tissue. Source of these receptors: a female donor with papillary thyroid cancer or a benign thyroid nodule (not recorded which). Some clones in this sample may be carry-over from other donors' samples. The CDR3 runs from the conserved cysteine through the conserved F or W. D genes are given only for firm matches. Clone sizes are shown as how often the clone was seen (once, few, many) or a class if it is expanded.

TRBV6-1	TRBJ1-2	many	TRBD1	13	TGTGCCAGCAGACCCGGGACAGCTGAGGGCTACACCTTC	CASRPGTAEGYTF
TRBV30	TRBJ2-1	many	TRBD2	12	TGTGCCTCCCCGTTAGGCGGGGGGGGTCAGTTCTTC	CASPLGGGGQFF
TRBV10-1	TRBJ1-1	few	.	13	TGCGCCAGCAGCTCATGGCGAGTAACTGAAGCTTTCTTT	CASSSWRVTEAFF
TRBV28	TRBJ1-5	many	.	15	TGTGCCAGCAACCGAGGTGGGGGGGGCAATCAGCCCCAGCATTTT	CASNRGGGGNQPQHF
TRBV7-2	TRBJ1-5	many	.	14	TGTGCCAGCAGCTTGTCCGTTAGCAATCAGCCCCAGCATTTT	CASSLSVSNQPQHF
TRBV20-1	TRBJ2-1	many	TRBD1	16	TGCAGTGCTATATCCGACAGGGGTAAGGTTTACAATGAGCAGTTCTTC	CSAISDRGKVYNEQFF
TRBV6-5	TRBJ2-1	many	TRBD2	16	TGTGCCAGCAGTTCGATAGCGGGAGGGCCGGGCAATGAGCAGTTCTTC	CASSSIAGGPGNEQFF
TRBV11-2	TRBJ2-7	many	.	14	TGTGCCAGCAGCTTAGATAGCCTTATAGAGGAGCAGTACTTC	CASSLDSLIEEQYF
TRBV11-2	TRBJ2-3	many	.	16	TGTGCCAGCATCCCAGGCGGAGGGGGTAGCACAGATACGCAGTATTTT	CASIPGGGGSTDTQYF
TRBV7-3	TRBJ2-1	many	.	15	TGTGCCAGCAGCTCCACTTTTGGCTCCTACAATGAGCAGTTCTTC	CASSSTFGSYNEQFF
TRBV5-1	TRBJ2-5	many	.	13	TGCGCCAGCAGCTTGGGGCCCCAAGAGACCCAGTACTTC	CASSLGPQETQYF
TRBV2	TRBJ2-5	few	.	14	.	CASWASGSQQTKYF
TRBV18	TRBJ2-1	few	TRBD2	19	TGTGCCAGCTCACCACGGACTAGCCAATATCCGAGCTCCTACAATGAGCAGTTCTTC	CASSPRTSQYPSSYNEQFF
TRBV6-1	TRBJ2-1	many	.	13	TGTGCCAGCAGTAGGAAAAAGGGCGATGAGCAGTTCTTC	CASSRKKGDEQFF
TRBV20-1	TRBJ2-7	many	.	13	TGCAGTGCCCCGGGAATCGCCTCCTACGAGCAGTACTTC	CSAPGIASYEQYF
TRBV19	TRBJ1-2	many	.	14	TGTGCCAGTAGTACCTCTTACGTCGAGTTTGGCTACACCTTC	CASSTSYVEFGYTF
TRBV6-6	TRBJ2-3	many	TRBD2	18	TGTGCCAGCAGTTCATCACTAGCGGGAGCGGGGGGCACAGATACGCAGTATTTT	CASSSSLAGAGGTDTQYF
TRBV6-4	TRBJ2-7	few	.	13	TGTGCCAGCAGTTCCAGGGATGTCTACGAGCAGTACTTC	CASSSRDVYEQYF
TRBV9	TRBJ2-1	many	.	12	TGTGCCAGCAGCGTAGCTTTCAATGAGCAGTTCTTC	CASSVAFNEQFF
TRBV7-8	TRBJ1-5	many	.	15	TGTGCCAGCAGCTTAAACCGACAGATCAATCAGCCCCAGCATTTT	CASSLNRQINQPQHF
TRBV6-6	TRBJ1-1	many	TRBD1	15	TGTGCCAGCAGTTACACGGGGACAGGGGGCGGAAGTGCTTTCTTT	CASSYTGTGGGSAFF
TRBV28	TRBJ2-5	many	.	20	TGTGCCAGCAGTTTATGTCTTGGGTCGGGCAGAACTACCAGCCAAGAGACCCAGTACTTC	CASSLCLGSGRTTSQETQYF